This TCR beta chain comes out of a study of cytomegalovirus exposure and HLA in healthy donors. CDR3 size: 16 residues. Germline V gene data show CDR1 as ENHRY and CDR2 as SYGVKD. V lost 6 bases and J lost 0; bases outside the gene matches: 9. In the PCR, 60 Vbeta and 13 Jbeta primers were used. TCRdb's table, derived via immunoSEQ multiplex PCR, lists solely in-frame clones and lacks some. The sample holds approximately 59,000 clones, almost 70% seen once. This chain links TRBV10-3 with TRBJ1-1, with 8 bases aligning to TRBD1. Sequencing input: PBMCs. This TCR came from a man aged 40-49 years in good health and CMV-seropositive. CDR3 protein: CAISPLPTGVNTEAFF. The CDR3 DNA follows: TGTGCCATCAGCCCGCTCCCGACAGGGGTGAACACTGAAGCTTTCTTT.